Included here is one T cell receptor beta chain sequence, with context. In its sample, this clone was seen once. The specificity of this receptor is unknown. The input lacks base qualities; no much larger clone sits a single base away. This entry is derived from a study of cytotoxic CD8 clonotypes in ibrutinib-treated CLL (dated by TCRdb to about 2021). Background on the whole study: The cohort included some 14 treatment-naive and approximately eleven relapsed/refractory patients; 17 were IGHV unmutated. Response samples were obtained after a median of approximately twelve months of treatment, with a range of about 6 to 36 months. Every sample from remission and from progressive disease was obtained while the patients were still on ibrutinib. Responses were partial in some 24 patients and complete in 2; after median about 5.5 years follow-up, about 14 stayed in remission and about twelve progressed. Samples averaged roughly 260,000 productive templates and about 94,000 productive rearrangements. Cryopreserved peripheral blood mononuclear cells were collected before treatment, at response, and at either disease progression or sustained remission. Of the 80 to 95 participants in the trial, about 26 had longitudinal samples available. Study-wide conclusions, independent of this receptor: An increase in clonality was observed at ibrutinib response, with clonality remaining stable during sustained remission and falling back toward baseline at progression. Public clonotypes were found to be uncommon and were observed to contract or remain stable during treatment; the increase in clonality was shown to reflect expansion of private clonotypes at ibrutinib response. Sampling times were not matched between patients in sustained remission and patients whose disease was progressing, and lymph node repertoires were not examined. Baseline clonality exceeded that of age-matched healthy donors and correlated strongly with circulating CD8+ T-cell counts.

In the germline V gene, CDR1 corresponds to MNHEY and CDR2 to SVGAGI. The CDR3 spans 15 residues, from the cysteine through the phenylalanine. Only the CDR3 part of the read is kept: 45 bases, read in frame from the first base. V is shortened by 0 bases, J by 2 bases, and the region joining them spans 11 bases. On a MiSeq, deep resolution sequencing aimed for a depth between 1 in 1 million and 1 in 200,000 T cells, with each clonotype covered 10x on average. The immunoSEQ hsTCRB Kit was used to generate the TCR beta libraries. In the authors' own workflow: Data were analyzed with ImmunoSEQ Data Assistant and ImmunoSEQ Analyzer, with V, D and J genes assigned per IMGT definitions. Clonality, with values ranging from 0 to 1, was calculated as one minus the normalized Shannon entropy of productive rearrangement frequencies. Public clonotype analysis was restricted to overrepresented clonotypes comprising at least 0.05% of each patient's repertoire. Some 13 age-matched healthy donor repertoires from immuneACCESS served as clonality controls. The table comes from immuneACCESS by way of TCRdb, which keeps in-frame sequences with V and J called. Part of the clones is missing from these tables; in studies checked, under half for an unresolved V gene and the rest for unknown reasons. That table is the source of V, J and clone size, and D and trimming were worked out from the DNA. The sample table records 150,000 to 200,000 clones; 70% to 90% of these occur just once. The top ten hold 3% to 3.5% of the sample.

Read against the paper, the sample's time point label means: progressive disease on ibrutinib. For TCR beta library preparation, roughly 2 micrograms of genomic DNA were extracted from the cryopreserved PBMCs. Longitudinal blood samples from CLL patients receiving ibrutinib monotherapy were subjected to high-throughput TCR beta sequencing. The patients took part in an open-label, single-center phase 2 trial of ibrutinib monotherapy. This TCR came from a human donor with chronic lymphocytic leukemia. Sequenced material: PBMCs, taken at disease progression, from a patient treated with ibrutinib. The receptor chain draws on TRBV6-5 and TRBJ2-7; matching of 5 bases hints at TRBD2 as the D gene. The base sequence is TGTGCCAGCAGTTACTCGCGGGCGAAGACCTACGAGCAGTACTTC. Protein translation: CASSYSRAKTYEQYF.